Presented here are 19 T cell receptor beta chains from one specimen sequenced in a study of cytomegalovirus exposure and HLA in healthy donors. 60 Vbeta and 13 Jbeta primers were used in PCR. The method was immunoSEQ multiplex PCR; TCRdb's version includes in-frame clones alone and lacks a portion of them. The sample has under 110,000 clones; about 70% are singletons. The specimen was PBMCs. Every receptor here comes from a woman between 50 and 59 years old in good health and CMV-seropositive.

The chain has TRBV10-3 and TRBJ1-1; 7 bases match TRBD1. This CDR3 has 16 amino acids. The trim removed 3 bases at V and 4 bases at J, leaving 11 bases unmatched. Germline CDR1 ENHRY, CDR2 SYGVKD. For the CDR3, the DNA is TGTGCCATCAGTGACAGGGACAGTGGAAGGAGCACTGAAGCTTTCTTT. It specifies CAISDRDSGRSTEAFF.

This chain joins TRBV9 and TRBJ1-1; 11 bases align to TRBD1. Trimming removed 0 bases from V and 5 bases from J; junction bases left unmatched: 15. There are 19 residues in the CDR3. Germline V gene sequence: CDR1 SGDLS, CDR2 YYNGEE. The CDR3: CASSVGRDRGARVGTEAFF. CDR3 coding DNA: TGTGCCAGCAGCGTAGGTAGGGACAGGGGGGCCCGGGTGGGAACTGAAGCTTTCTTT.

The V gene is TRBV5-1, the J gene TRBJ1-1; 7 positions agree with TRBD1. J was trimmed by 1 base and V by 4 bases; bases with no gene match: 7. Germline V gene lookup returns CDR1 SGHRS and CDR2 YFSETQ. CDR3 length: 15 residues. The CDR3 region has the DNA TGCGCCAGCAGCAGTATACAGGGGCAGAACACTGAAGCTTTCTTT. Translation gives CASSSIQGQNTEAFF.

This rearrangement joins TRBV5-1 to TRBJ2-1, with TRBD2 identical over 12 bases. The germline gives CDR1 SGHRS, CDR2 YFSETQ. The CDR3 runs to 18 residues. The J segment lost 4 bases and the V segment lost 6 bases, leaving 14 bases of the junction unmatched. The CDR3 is CASTNPKTSGGGYNEQFF. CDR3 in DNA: TGCGCCAGCACCAACCCAAAGACTAGCGGGGGTGGTTACAATGAGCAGTTCTTC.

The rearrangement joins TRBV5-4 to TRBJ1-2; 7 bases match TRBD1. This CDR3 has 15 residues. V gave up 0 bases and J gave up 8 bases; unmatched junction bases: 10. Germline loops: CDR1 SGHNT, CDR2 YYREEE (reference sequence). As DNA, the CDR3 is TGTGCCAGCAGCTTGGCCTGGACAGGATCGGGGGGCTACACCTTC. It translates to CASSLAWTGSGGYTF.

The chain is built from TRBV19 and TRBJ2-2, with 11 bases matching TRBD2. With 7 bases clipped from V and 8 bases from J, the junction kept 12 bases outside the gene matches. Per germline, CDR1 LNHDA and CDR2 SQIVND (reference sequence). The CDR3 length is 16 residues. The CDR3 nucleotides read TGTGCCAGTAATAAACTAGCGGGGGCCCCAAAGGGGGAGCTGTTTTTT. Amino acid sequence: CASNKLAGAPKGELFF.

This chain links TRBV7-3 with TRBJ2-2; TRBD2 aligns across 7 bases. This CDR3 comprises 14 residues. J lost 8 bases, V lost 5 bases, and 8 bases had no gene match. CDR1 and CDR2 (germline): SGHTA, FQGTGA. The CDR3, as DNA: TGTGCCAGCAGCGCCAAACGACTAGCTGGGGAGCTGTTTTTT. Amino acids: CASSAKRLAGELFF.

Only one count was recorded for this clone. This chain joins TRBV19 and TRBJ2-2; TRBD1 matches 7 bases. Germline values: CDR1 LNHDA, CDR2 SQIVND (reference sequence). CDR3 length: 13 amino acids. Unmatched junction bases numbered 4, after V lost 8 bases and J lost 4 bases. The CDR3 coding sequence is TGTGCCAGTGGACAGGTCTTCACCGGGGAGCTGTTTTTT. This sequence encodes CASGQVFTGELFF.

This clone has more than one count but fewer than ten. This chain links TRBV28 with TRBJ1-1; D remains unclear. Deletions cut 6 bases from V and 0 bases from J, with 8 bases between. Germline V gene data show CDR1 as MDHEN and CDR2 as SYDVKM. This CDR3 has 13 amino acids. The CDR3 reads CASSRPLNTEAFF. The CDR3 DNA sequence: TGTGCCAGCAGCCGTCCCTTGAACACTGAAGCTTTCTTT.

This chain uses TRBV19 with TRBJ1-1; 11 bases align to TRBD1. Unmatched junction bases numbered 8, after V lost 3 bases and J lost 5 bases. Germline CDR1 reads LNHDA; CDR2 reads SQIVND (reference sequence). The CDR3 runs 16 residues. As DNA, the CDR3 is TGTGCCAGTAGTATCAGGACAGGGGGCGAGAGGACTGAAGCTTTCTTT. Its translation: CASSIRTGGERTEAFF.

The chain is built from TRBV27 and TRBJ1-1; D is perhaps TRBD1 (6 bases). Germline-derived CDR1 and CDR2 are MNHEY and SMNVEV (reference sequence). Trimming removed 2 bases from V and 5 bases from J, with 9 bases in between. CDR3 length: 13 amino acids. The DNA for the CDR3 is TGTGCCAGCAGTTTAAGGGGGATTACTGAAGCTTTCTTT. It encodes CASSLRGITEAFF.

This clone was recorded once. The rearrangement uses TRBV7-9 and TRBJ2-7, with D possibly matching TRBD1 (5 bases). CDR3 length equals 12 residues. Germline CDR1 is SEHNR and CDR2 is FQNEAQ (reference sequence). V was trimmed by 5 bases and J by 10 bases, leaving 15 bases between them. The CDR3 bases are TGTGCCAGCAGCGATTATGGGGCAGATCAGTACTTC. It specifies CASSDYGADQYF.

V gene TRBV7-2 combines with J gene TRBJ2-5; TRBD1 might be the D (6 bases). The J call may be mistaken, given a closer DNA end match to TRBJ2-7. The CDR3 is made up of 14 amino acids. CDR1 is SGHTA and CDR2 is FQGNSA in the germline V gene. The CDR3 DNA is TGTGCCAGCAGCCCTGACTTCAGGGGCTACGAGCAGTACTTC. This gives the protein CASSPDFRGYEQYF.

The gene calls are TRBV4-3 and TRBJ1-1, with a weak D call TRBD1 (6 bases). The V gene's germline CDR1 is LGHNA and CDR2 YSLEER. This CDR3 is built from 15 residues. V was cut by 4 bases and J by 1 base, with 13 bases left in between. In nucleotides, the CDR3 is TGCGCCAGCAGCCCTGGACAGTCGTCGAACACTGAAGCTTTCTTT. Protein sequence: CASSPGQSSNTEAFF.

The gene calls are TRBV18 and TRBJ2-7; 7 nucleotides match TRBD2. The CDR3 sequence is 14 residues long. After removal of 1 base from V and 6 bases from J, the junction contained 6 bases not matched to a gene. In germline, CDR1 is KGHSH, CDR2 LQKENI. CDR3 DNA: TGTGCCAGCTCACCACGGGGAGGGGAGGCCGAGCAGTACTTC. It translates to CASSPRGGEAEQYF. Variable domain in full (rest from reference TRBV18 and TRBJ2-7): NAGVMQNPRHLVRRRGQEARLRCSPMKGHSHVYWYRQLPEEGLKFMVYLQKENIIDESGMPKERFSAEFPKEGPSILRIQQVVRGDSAAYFCASSPRGGEAEQYFGPGTRLTVT.

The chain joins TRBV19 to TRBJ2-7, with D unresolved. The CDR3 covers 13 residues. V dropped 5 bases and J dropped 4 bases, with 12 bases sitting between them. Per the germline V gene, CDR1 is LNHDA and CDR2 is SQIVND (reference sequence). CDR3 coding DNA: TGTGCCAGTAGTCCGAGTGTTTGGTACGAGCAGTACTTC. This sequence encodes CASSPSVWYEQYF.

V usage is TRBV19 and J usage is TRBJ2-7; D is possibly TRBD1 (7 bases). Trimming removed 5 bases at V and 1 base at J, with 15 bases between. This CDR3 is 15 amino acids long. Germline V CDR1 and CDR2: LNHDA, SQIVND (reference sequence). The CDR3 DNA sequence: TGTGCCAGTAGTGGCAGGAGGGGGCCTTCCTACGAGCAGTACTTC. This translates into CASSGRRGPSYEQYF.

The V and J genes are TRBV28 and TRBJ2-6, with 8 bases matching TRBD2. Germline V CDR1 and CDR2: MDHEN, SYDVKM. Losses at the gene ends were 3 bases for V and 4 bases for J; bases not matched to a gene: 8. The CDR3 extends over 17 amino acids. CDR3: CASSLPGLGGGANVLTF. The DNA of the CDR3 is TGTGCCAGCAGTTTGCCGGGACTAGGCGGCGGGGCCAACGTCCTGACTTTC.

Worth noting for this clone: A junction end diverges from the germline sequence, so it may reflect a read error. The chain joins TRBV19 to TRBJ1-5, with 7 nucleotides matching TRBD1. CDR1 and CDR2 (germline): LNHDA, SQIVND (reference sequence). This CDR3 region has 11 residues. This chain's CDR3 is CASSSQGGLDF. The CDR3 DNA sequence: TGTGCCAGTAGTTCGCAAGGGGGCCTTGATTTT.